Detailed here is one T cell receptor (beta chain). As yet, its antigen is unknown. The data derive from a study of shared clonotypes between healthy human individuals. Broader study findings: On the whole, naive subsets had larger estimated richness than memory subsets had. The expectation was that sequencing depth would affect clonotype sharing among donors. Incompleteness in sorted-subset sequencing, despite large depth, was shown by rarefaction.

Sorted-subset replicate PCR reactions were performed with around 200 ng DNA, corresponding to about 30,000 T cell genomes. Libraries were prepared by immunoSEQ multiplex PCR; TCRdb keeps only in-frame clonotypes and omits some of them. This table has 2 million to 2.5 million clones, 85% to 95% appearing once. This CDR3 spans 13 amino acids. The germline V gene has CDR1 SNHLY and CDR2 FYNNEI. Trimming removed 6 bases from V and 4 bases from J; junction bases left unmatched: 2. This sequence originates from a man between 18 and 35 years old in good health. Some clones in this sample may be carry-over from other donors' samples. The material sequenced was naive CD4+ T cells from PBMCs. This sample's subset: CD45RA+ positively selected. The rearrangement uses TRBV2 and TRBJ2-1; 8 positions agree with TRBD1. The CDR3 DNA follows: TGTGCCAGCAGAGACAGGGGATACAATGAGCAGTTCTTC. Amino acid sequence: CASRDRGYNEQFF.